This entry features one T cell receptor (beta chain) sequence. In its sample, this clone was seen once. What antigen it recognizes has not been identified. Within one base of it there is no much larger clone, and no base qualities were kept. This sample is drawn from a study of a mutant IDH1 vaccine in newly diagnosed glioma (dated by TCRdb to 2020 to 2022). Describing the broader study: Across visits V03 through V10, patients got a total of eight vaccinations, given in weeks 1, 3, 5, 7, 11, 15, 19 and 23. Prior to enrollment, standard therapy consisting of radiotherapy alone, temozolomide alone, or radiochemotherapy with temozolomide had been administered to patients, with the combination being received by most patients. Vaccination began 4-6 weeks after radiotherapy alone, or alongside temozolomide cycles in the chemotherapy-containing groups. Of the 25 to 40 patients who were treated, around 60% were male and approximately 40% were female, and the mean age was about 37 years. Peripheral blood was collected at six visits: V03 (baseline), V05, V07, V10, V12 and V13. For exploratory analyses, longitudinal TCRB deep sequencing was carried out in some 25 treated patients wherever samples were available. General study outcomes and caveats: Pseudoprogression appeared unrelated to alterations in the top peripheral T cell clonotypes detected by TCRB sequencing. PBMC samples for TCRB deep sequencing were selected based on availability. It was noted by the authors that analyses of patient blood samples could not be reproduced owing to sample limitations. Vaccine-induced immune responses across multiple MHC alleles were detected in over 80% of patients.

The library relied on the immunoSEQ multiplex PCR assay. Following the manufacturer's protocol, the hsTCRB Kit was used to amplify rearranged TCR beta chain sequences. An Illumina MiSeq was used to sequence the TCRB libraries. For the original study's pipeline: Demultiplexing, trimming and gene mapping were performed with the kit vendor's proprietary platform. This immuneACCESS table, as held by TCRdb, lists in-frame sequences with V and J called but not all clones. Of the missing ones, under half trace to an unresolved V gene in checked studies; the others have no known cause. V and J calls and clone size come straight from that table; D and trimming were deduced from the DNA. The sample profile shows some 51,000 clones; around 80% of them were found once. In total, the top ten clones hold around 1.8% of the sample. The germline V gene (reference sequence) gives CDR1 as GTSNPN and CDR2 as SVGIG. Inclusive of the bounding cysteine and phenylalanine, the CDR3 is 12 residues long. The only DNA kept is the CDR3, 36 bases in frame from the first base. The V and J ends are trimmed by 2 bases and 5 bases, leaving 4 bases between them.

The time point label of this sample denotes: week 5, during vaccination. Each vaccine dose was 300 ug of a 20-mer mutant IDH1 peptide in Montanide, given subcutaneously with topical imiquimod. Newly diagnosed WHO grade 3 or 4 IDH1-mutant astrocytomas showing loss of nuclear ATRX were present in the donors. The samples were drawn from NOA16, a multicentre, single-arm, open-label phase I trial in Germany that tested a mutant IDH1 peptide vaccine in humans for the first time. Genomic DNA for TCRB sequencing was extracted from EDTA blood using the DNeasy Blood and Tissue Kit. The receptor was derived from a woman in her thirties or forties with glioma. Sequencing was performed on PBMCs, taken from a glioma patient whose treatment included an IDH1 peptide vaccine. Here the chain combines TRBV30 and TRBJ1-6; the D gene cannot be named for sure. The CDR3 protein is CAWSRNNSPLHF. The nucleotides read TGTGCCTGGAGTAGGAATAATTCACCCCTCCACTTT.